Below, 10 T cell receptor beta chains from the same sample are listed, as sequenced in a study of shared clonotypes between healthy human individuals. Assay used: immunoSEQ multiplex PCR; TCRdb lists only in-frame clones, some missing. The sample has some 680,000 clones, 55% to 85% seen once; the top ten hold around 1.8%. Sequencing used memory CD4+ T cells sorted from blood. Documented subset: CD45RA-negative fraction. The receptors originated from a woman in her twenties or thirties in good health.

This clone was found once. The chain recombines TRBV7-7 with TRBJ2-2; a possible D gene is TRBD1 (6 bases). The CDR3 has 16 amino acids. Trimming shortened V by 5 bases and J by 7 bases, and 20 bases separated the two germline ends. Germline CDR1 reads SSHAT; CDR2 reads FNYEAQ (reference sequence). The CDR3 bases are TGTGCCAGCAGCCCAGGAGGACAGTTATTAAGCGGGGAGCTGTTTTTT. Protein sequence: CASSPGGQLLSGELFF. The whole variable domain, remainder taken from reference TRBV7-7 and TRBJ2-2, is GAGVSQSPRYKVTKRGQDVTLRCDPISSHATLYWYQQALGQGPEFLTYFNYEAQPDKSGLPSDRFSAERPEGSISTLTIQRTEQRDSAMYRCASSPGGQLLSGELFFGEGSRLTVL.

A note on this clone: The identical CDR3 is also encoded by other nucleotide sequences in the sample. The V and J genes are TRBV5-1 and TRBJ2-1; D gene ambiguous. This CDR3 contains 13 residues. Deletions cut 0 bases from V and 7 bases from J, with 8 bases between. Germline values: CDR1 SGHRS, CDR2 YFSETQ. The CDR3 bases are TGCGCCAGCAGCTTGGGCAGCTCTAATGAGCAGTTCTTC. This codes for CASSLGSSNEQFF.

The V and J genes are TRBV7-2 and TRBJ2-7; TRBD1 matches at 10 bases. There are 15 residues in the CDR3. With 5 bases clipped from V and 2 bases from J, the junction kept 6 bases outside the gene matches. Germline CDR1 SGHTA, CDR2 FQGNSA. The CDR3 DNA reads TGTGCCAGCAGCCGTAGGACAGGGGGAACCTACGAGCAGTACTTC. This sequence encodes CASSRRTGGTYEQYF.

This clone was seen a single time. V and J are TRBV4-1 and TRBJ2-5; D uncertain. CDR3 size: 14 residues. The V end lost 0 bases, the J end lost 1 base, and 6 bases lay between the germline ends. Germline V lookup: CDR1 MGHRA, CDR2 YSYEKL. CDR3 sequence (DNA): TGCGCCAGCAGCCAAGATAACGTCCAAGAGACCCAGTACTTC. Translating gives CASSQDNVQETQYF.

This clone was detected only once. The chain employs TRBV28 and TRBJ1-5; D remains unclear. Germline V CDR1 and CDR2: MDHEN, SYDVKM. The CDR3 consists of 12 residues. With 5 bases removed from V and 6 bases from J, the gap between germline ends came to 8 bases. DNA for the CDR3: TGTGCCAGCAGTAGTAGGTCTCAGCCCCAGCATTTT. Its translation is CASSSRSQPQHF. Supplemented by reference TRBV28 and TRBJ1-5, the full variable domain reads DVKVTQSSRYLVKRTGEKVFLECVQDMDHENMFWYRQDPGLGLRLIYFSYDVKMKEKGDIPEGYSVSREKKERFSLILESASTNQTSMYLCASSSRSQPQHFGDGTRLSIL.

The V call is TRBV5-1, the J call TRBJ1-1, with TRBD1 identical over 7 bases. Trimming took 7 bases from V and 0 from J; bases not matched to a gene: 6. Germline assignment: CDR1 SGHRS and CDR2 YFSETQ. The CDR3 contains 14 residues. The CDR3 loop is CASGETGLNTEAFF. The CDR3, as DNA: TGCGCCAGCGGAGAGACAGGGTTGAACACTGAAGCTTTCTTT.

DNA for the CDR3: TGTGCCAGCAGCAATCGAGACGGGGGGATTCCCCTGGAATCAGATACGCAGTATTTT. Translating gives CASSNRDGGIPLESDTQYF. V is TRBV21-1 and J is TRBJ2-3; the D segment call TRBD2 is taken from the table without a DNA check. TRBV21-1 is classified as a pseudogene. CDR3 size: 19 residues.

This clone was detected a few times. The rearrangement uses TRBV10-1 and TRBJ2-1; no definite D call. Germline loops: CDR1 WNHNN, CDR2 SYGVQD (reference sequence). This CDR3 region has 14 residues. V dropped 5 bases and J dropped 7 bases, with 15 bases sitting between them. As DNA, the CDR3 is TGCGCCAGCAGTACCCGGACGGTAGGGAATGAGCAGTTCTTC. Translation: CASSTRTVGNEQFF.

The gene calls are TRBV5-1 and TRBJ1-4; no clear D. V dropped 4 bases and J dropped 3 bases, with 19 bases sitting between them. The CDR3 is made up of 17 amino acids. Germline V CDR1 and CDR2: SGHRS, YFSETQ. In DNA form, the CDR3 reads TGCGCCAGCAGCATTAATGGGGTCGGGGTCGCTAATGAAAAACTGTTTTTT. Amino acids: CASSINGVGVANEKLFF. Complete variable domain (other parts from reference TRBV5-1 and TRBJ1-4): KAGVTQTPRYLIKTRGQQVTLSCSPISGHRSVSWYQQTPGQGLQFLFEYFSETQRNKGNFPGRFSGRQFSNSRSEMNVSTLELGDSALYLCASSINGVGVANEKLFFGSGTQLSVL.

This chain uses TRBV10-1 with TRBJ2-3; TRBD1 matches 7 bases. The CDR3 is made up of 14 amino acids. V lost 3 bases and J lost 6; bases outside the gene matches: 6. Germline assignment: CDR1 WNHNN and CDR2 SYGVQD (reference sequence). The CDR3 sequence: CASSDPTGADTQYF. The CDR3 nucleotides are TGCGCCAGCAGTGACCCTACAGGGGCGGATACGCAGTATTTT.